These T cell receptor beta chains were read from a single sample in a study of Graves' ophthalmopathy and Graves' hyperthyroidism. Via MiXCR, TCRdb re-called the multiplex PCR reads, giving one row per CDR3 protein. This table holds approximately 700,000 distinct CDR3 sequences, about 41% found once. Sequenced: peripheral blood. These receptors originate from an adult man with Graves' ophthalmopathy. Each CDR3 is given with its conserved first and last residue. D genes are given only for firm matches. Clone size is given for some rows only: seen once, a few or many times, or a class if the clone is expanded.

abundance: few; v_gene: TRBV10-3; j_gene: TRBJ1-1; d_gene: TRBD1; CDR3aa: CASSYSTGQGGPEAFF; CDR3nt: TGTGCCAGCAGTTACTCGACTGGACAGGGGGGCCCTGAAGCTTTCTTT
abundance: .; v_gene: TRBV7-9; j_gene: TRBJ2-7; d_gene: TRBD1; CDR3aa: CASSSSGTGLGEQYF; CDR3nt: TGTGCCAGCAGCTCCTCAGGGACAGGGCTAGGCGAGCAGTACTTC
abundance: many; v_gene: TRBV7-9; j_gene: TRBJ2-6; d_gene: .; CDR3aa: CASSYPTRANVLTF; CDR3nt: TGTGCCAGCAGCTATCCCACTAGGGCCAACGTCCTGACTTTC
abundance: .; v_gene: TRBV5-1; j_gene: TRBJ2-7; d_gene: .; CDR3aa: CASSLQGTNSYEQYF; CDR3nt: TGCGCCAGCAGCTTACAGGGAACCAATTCCTACGAGCAGTACTTC
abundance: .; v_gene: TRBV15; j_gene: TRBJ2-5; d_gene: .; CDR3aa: CATSRIQGRETQYF; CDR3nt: TGTGCCACCAGCAGAATACAGGGCCGGGAGACCCAGTACTTC
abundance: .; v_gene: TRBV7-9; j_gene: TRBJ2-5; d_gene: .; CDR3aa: CASSLRQTKETQYF; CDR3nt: TGTGCCAGCAGCTTACGACAGACTAAAGAGACCCAGTACTTC
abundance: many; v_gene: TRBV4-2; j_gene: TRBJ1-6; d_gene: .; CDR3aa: CASSHHGGGLIASPLHF; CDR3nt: TGTGCCAGCAGCCATCATGGCGGAGGGTTAATAGCTTCACCCCTCCACTTT
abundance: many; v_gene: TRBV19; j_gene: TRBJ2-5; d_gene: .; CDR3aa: CASSEDMYQETQYF; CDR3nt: TGTGCCAGTAGTGAGGACATGTACCAAGAGACCCAGTACTTC
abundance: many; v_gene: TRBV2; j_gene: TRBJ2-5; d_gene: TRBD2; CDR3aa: CASTGGGAIQETQYF; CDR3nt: TGTGCCAGCACGGGAGGGGGAGCGATACAAGAGACCCAGTACTTC
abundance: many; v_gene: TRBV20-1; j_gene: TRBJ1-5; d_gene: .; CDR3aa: CSARVTQGTNQPQHF; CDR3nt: TGCAGTGCTAGAGTCACTCAGGGAACCAATCAGCCCCAGCATTTT
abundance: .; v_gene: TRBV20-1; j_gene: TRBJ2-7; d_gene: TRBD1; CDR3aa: CSALPGTGYEQYF; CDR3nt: TGCAGTGCTTTACCCGGGACAGGTTACGAGCAGTACTTC
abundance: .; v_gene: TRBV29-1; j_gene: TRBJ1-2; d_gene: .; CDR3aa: CSVEDRVNGYTF; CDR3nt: TGCAGCGTTGAAGACAGGGTGAACGGCTACACCTTC
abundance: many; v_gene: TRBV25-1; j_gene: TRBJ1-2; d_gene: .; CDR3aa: CASSPRADYGYTF; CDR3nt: TGCGCCAGCAGCCCCAGGGCCGACTATGGCTACACCTTC
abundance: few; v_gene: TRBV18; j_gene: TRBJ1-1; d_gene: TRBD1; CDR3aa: CASSPKGTGDKAFF; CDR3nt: TGTGCCAGCTCACCGAAGGGGACAGGGGATAAAGCTTTCTTT
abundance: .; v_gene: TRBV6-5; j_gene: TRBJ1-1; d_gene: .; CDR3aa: CASFVRARGTFF; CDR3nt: TGTGCCAGCTTTGTCCGGGCTAGGGGAACTTTCTTT
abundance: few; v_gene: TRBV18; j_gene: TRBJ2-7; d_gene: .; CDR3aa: CASSPGDIREQYF; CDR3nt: TGTGCCAGCTCACCCGGGGACATCAGGGAGCAGTACTTC
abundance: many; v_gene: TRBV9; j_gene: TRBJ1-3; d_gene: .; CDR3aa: CASSVADYSGNTIYF; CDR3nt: TGTGCCAGCAGCGTAGCGGATTACTCTGGAAACACCATATATTTT
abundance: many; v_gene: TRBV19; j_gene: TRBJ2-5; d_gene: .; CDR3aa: CASSHRGKETQYF; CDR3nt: TGTGCCAGTAGTCATCGGGGGAAAGAGACCCAGTACTTC
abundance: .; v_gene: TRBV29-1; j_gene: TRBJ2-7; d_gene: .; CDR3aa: CSVDSYNEQYF; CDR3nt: TGCAGCGTTGACAGTTACAATGAGCAGTACTTC
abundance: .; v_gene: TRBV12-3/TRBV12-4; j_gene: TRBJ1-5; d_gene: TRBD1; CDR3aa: CASRSGRQTGAGNQPQHF; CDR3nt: TGTGCCAGCAGGTCTGGGAGACAGACAGGGGCGGGCAATCAGCCCCAGCATTTT
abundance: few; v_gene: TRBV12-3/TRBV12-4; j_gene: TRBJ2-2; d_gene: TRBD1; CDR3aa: CASSAQGQQNTGELFF; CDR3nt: TGTGCCAGCAGTGCCCAGGGACAGCAGAACACCGGGGAGCTGTTTTTT
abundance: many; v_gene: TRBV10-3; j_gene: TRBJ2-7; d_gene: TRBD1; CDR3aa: CAISELTGDEQYF; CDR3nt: TGTGCCATCAGTGAGCTGACAGGGGACGAGCAGTACTTC
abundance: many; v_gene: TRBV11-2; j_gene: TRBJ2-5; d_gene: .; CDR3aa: CASSSGALGGETQYF; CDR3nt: TGTGCCAGCAGCTCAGGGGCCCTAGGAGGGGAGACCCAGTACTTC
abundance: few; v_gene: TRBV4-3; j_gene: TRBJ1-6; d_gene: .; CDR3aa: CASSQESGSNSPLHF; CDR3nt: TGCGCCAGCAGCCAAGAGTCAGGGAGTAATTCACCCCTCCACTTT
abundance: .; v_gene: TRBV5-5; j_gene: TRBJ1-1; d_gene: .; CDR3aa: CASSWGRAGQEAFF; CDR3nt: TGTGCCAGCAGCTGGGGCCGGGCAGGCCAGGAAGCTTTCTTT
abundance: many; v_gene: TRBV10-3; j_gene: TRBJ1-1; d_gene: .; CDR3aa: CVSGQPNTEAFF; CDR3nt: TGTGTCTCGGGACAACCGAACACTGAAGCTTTCTTT
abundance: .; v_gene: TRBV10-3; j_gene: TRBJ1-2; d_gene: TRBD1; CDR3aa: CAISPQGVDGYTF; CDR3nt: TGTGCCATCAGCCCTCAGGGGGTAGATGGCTACACCTTC
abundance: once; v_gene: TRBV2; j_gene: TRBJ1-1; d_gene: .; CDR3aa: CASSQAPNEAFF; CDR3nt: TGTGCCAGCAGCCAGGCGCCGAATGAAGCTTTCTTT
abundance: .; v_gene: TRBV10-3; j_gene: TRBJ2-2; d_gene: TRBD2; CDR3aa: CASSYGTSGNAGELFF; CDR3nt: TGTGCCAGCAGTTACGGGACTAGCGGGAATGCCGGGGAGCTGTTTTTT
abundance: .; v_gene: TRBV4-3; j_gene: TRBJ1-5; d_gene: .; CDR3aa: CASSQEVGQTQPQHF; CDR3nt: TGCGCCAGCAGCCAAGAGGTGGGGCAAACTCAGCCCCAGCATTTT
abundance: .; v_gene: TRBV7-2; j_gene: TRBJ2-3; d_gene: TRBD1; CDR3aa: CASSLGEGQVAYF; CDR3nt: TGTGCCAGCAGCTTAGGCGAGGGACAGGTAGCTTATTTT
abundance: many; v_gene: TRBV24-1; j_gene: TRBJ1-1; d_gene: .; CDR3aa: CATSDLRRSEGTNTEAFF; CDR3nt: TGTGCCACCAGTGATTTGCGTCGCAGCGAGGGGACGAACACTGAAGCTTTCTTT
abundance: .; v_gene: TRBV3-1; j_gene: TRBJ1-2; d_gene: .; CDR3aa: CASSQRLSGYTF; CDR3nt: TGTGCCAGCAGCCAACGGTTGTCCGGCTACACCTTC
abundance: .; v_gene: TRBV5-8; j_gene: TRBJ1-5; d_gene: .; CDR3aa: CATRTGDGPQHF; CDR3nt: TGTGCCACTAGGACGGGGGACGGGCCCCAGCATTTT
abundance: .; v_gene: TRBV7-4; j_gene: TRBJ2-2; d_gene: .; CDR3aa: CASSLSNGSTGELFF; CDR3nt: TGTGCCAGCAGCTTAAGTAACGGATCCACCGGGGAGCTGTTTTTT
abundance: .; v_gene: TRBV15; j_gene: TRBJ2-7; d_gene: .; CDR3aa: CATSSGRLQPQQYF; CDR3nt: TGTGCCACCAGCAGTGGGAGGCTGCAACCCCAGCAGTACTTC
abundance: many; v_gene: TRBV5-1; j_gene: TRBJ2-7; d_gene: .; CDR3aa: CASSPASDYEQYF; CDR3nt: TGCGCCAGCAGCCCGGCTAGCGACTACGAGCAATACTTC
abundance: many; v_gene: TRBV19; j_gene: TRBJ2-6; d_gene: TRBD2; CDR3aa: CASSEGLVTGANVLTF; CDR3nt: TGTGCCAGTAGTGAGGGACTAGTGACTGGGGCCAACGTCCTGACTTTC
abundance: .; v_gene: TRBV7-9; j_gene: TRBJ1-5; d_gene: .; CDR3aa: CASSTGIKSNQPQHF; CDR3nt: TGTGCCAGCAGCACCGGGATAAAAAGCAATCAGCCCCAGCATTTT
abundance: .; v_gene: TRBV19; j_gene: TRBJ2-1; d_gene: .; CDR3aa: CASSIRQERRVGQFF; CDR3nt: TGTGCCAGTAGTATTAGGCAGGAGCGTAGGGTCGGGCAGTTCTTC
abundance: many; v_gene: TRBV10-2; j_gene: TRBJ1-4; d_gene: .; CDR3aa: CASSESERTDYEKLFF; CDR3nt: TGCGCCAGCAGTGAGTCGGAGCGGACAGACTATGAAAAACTGTTTTTT
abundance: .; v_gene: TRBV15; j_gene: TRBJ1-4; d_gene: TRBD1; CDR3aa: CATSAGQANEKLFF; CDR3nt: TGTGCCACCAGCGCGGGACAGGCTAATGAAAAACTGTTTTTT
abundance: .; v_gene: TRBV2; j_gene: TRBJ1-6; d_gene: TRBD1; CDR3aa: CASNDRGLDNSPLHF; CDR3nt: TGTGCCAGCAACGACAGGGGGCTCGATAATTCACCCCTCCACTTT
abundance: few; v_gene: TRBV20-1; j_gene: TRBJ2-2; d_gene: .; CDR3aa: CSARVSALGTGELFF; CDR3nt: TGCAGTGCTAGAGTGTCTGCTCTTGGCACCGGGGAGCTGTTTTTT
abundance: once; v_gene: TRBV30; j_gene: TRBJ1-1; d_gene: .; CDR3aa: CAWSRSNTEAFF; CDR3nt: TGTGCCTGGAGTAGATCGAACACTGAAGCTTTCTTT